This entry is about one TCR beta chain. The data originate from a study of shared clonotypes between healthy human individuals. The assay was immunoSEQ multiplex PCR, and TCRdb's table has in-frame clones only and misses some. The sample lists about 770,000 clones; 72% were seen once. Germline CDR1 reads MRHNA; CDR2 reads SNTAGT. This CDR3 is 16 amino acids long. J lost 4 bases, V lost 7 bases, and 13 bases had no gene match. This sequence originates from a woman in her twenties or thirties in good health. The sequenced sample consisted of memory CD4+ T cells sorted from blood. Regarding subset: CD45RA-negative fraction. J is TRBJ1-2 and V is TRBV6-4; 9 nucleotides match TRBD1. The CDR3 DNA is TGTGCCAGCATCGGACCCGGGACAGGGACCCTCTATGGCTACACCTTC. This sequence encodes CASIGPGTGTLYGYTF.